This T cell receptor (beta chain) emerged from a study of T cells in localized non-small cell lung cancer. Regarding this clone: Its antigen is not known.

Germline assignment: CDR1 KGHSH and CDR2 LQKENI. The V and J ends lost 1 base and 7 bases respectively, with 16 bases between them. This CDR3 is 15 amino acids long. Profiling relied on immunoSEQ multiplex PCR, and the TCRdb table lists in-frame clones only, not all of them. This sample carries 61,000 or so clones, approximately 90% of them seen once, and the ten largest clones take approximately 5.6%. Whole-study results and caveats: Researchers found a median approximately 55 of the top 100 tumor clones in adjacent lung. Heterogeneity cannot be ruled out, as sequencing used one tumor region only. Uninvolved neighboring lung showed the greatest T cell clonality, exceeding tumor. Those with higher blood T cell density had longer overall survival.

The sequence derives from a woman aged 35 to 70 with stage I lung adenocarcinoma. The genes are TRBV18 and TRBJ1-1; perhaps TRBD1 as D (5 bases). Material: peripheral blood, obtained before any cancer treatment. As DNA, the CDR3 is TGTGCCAGCTCACCACAGGGCAGGGCCCTTCATGAAGCTTTCTTT. Encoded protein: CASSPQGRALHEAFF. The variable domain in full, with the rest retrieved from reference TRBV18 and TRBJ1-1, is NAGVMQNPRHLVRRRGQEARLRCSPMKGHSHVYWYRQLPEEGLKFMVYLQKENIIDESGMPKERFSAEFPKEGPSILRIQQVVRGDSAAYFCASSPQGRALHEAFFGQGTRLTVV.